These 20 T cell receptor beta chains originate from one sample sequenced in a study of cytomegalovirus exposure and HLA in healthy donors. The PCR employed 60 Vbeta primers together with 13 Jbeta primers. Profiled with immunoSEQ multiplex PCR; TCRdb holds only in-frame clones, not every one. The sample contains 110,000 or so clones, over 65% of which appear only once. What was sequenced was PBMCs. Receptor source: a woman in her thirties in good health and CMV-seropositive.

This chain joins TRBV5-4 and TRBJ1-2, with unresolved D. The CDR3 sequence is 13 residues long. Trimming took off 3 bases at V and 4 bases at J, with 10 bases between the two ends. CDR1 and CDR2 (germline): SGHNT, YYREEE (reference sequence). The CDR3 loop reads CASSSGQAYGYTF. Written as DNA, the CDR3 is TGTGCCAGCAGCTCCGGCCAGGCCTATGGCTACACCTTC.

This clone showed up just a few times. The rearrangement joins TRBV7-9 to TRBJ2-7; a possible D gene is TRBD1 (6 bases). Looked up from germline, CDR1 is SEHNR and CDR2 is FQNEAQ (reference sequence). CDR3 length: 12 amino acids. The CDR3 DNA reads TGTGCAGCAGGGGTCGACCTTTACGAGCAGTACTTC. Its translation is CAAGVDLYEQYF.

The chain uses TRBV9 and TRBJ2-3; tentative D call: TRBD2 (5 bases). This CDR3 comprises 15 residues. V was cut by 0 bases and J by 0 bases, with 8 bases left in between. The germline CDR1 and CDR2 sequences are SGDLS and YYNGEE. The chain's CDR3 is CASSVAGSSTDTQYF. CDR3 nucleotides: TGTGCCAGCAGCGTAGCGGGGTCTAGCACAGATACGCAGTATTTT.

V is TRBV5-4 and J is TRBJ2-2, with D perhaps matching TRBD2 (5 bases). V was cut by 4 bases and J by 0 bases, with 13 bases left in between. There are 16 residues in the CDR3. The V gene's germline CDR1 is SGHNT and CDR2 YYREEE (reference sequence). DNA for the CDR3: TGTGCCAGCAGCAAACTAGAGGTCGCGAACACCGGGGAGCTGTTTTTT. Amino acids: CASSKLEVANTGELFF.

This chain links TRBV23-1 with TRBJ1-5; D might be TRBD1 (5 bases). TRBV23-1 is flagged as an ORF with uncertain function. CDR3 length equals 16 residues. Trimming shortened V by 0 bases and J by 2 bases, and 11 bases separated the two germline ends. In DNA, the CDR3 is TGCGCCAGCAGTCAATCCCCAGGGCATCGCAATCAGCCCCAGCATTTT. Translation gives CASSQSPGHRNQPQHF.

The chain carries TRBV19 and TRBJ1-3, with a tentative D call TRBD1 (6 bases). The CDR3 consists of 17 residues. V dropped 4 bases and J dropped 0 bases, with 16 bases sitting between them. Looked up from germline, CDR1 is LNHDA and CDR2 is SQIVND (reference sequence). The CDR3, as DNA: TGTGCCAGTAGTACGAGACGGACAGCCTACTCTGGAAACACCATATATTTT. Its protein product is CASSTRRTAYSGNTIYF.

The CDR3: CASSQDRGPGGRDTQYF. The DNA for the CDR3 is TGTGCCAGCAGCCAAGATCGCGGGCCGGGCGGGAGGGATACGCAGTATTTT. The chain has TRBV4-2 and TRBJ2-3; TRBD2 aligns across 8 bases. The ends lost 0 bases at V and 6 bases at J; junction bases unmatched: 11. The CDR3 is made up of 17 amino acids. Germline V gives CDR1 LGHNA, CDR2 YNFKEQ.

This clone was counted only a few times. The DNA is omitted, as the CDR3 cannot be located on it reliably, and the CDR3 follows TCRdb's listing. The J gene is TRBJ1-5, the V gene TRBV6-5. Ends included, the CDR3 has 15 residues. In germline, CDR1 is MNHEY, CDR2 SVGAGI. The CDR3 loop reads CASSTSGYGNQPQHF.

The chain recombines TRBV20-1 with TRBJ1-2; D gene ambiguous. Deletions cut 7 bases from V and 5 bases from J, with 8 bases between. Germline loops: CDR1 DFQATT, CDR2 SNEGSKA (reference sequence). This CDR3 has 10 amino acids. CDR3 coding DNA: TGCAGTGTCCCGCAGTATGGCTACACCTTC. Protein: CSVPQYGYTF.

In this sample, this clone turned up once. The rearrangement links TRBV10-3 to TRBJ1-3; D is perhaps TRBD1 (6 bases). The CDR3 is made up of 13 amino acids. Per the germline V gene, CDR1 is ENHRY and CDR2 is SYGVKD. V was pared by 6 bases and J by 4 bases, with 10 bases between. In DNA form, the CDR3 reads TGTGCCATCAGCGGGGACACGGGAAACACCATATATTTT. Protein product: CAISGDTGNTIYF.

This clone was seen more than once but under ten times. The V gene is TRBV4-1, the J gene TRBJ2-7, with 10 bases fitting TRBD2. J gave up 2 bases and V 1 base, and 11 bases lay outside the gene matches. The germline V gene encodes CDR1 MGHRA and CDR2 YSYEKL. The CDR3 runs to 18 residues. Written as DNA, the CDR3 is TGCGCCAGCAGCCAAGTTTTGTCTAGCGGGGGCCTAACCTACGAGCAGTACTTC. It translates to CASSQVLSSGGLTYEQYF.

This rearrangement joins TRBV18 to TRBJ1-1; D remains ambiguous. V was trimmed by 1 base and J by 10 bases, leaving 10 bases between them. This CDR3 comprises 12 residues. CDR1 is KGHSH, CDR2 LQKENI, per germline. CDR3 coding DNA: TGTGCCAGCTCACCACAGGACTTGGGAGCTTTCTTT. This sequence encodes CASSPQDLGAFF.

This clone was detected once. The CDR3 DNA follows: TGTGCCAGCAGCTCGACAGTTAGCTGGACTGAAGCTTTCTTT. It specifies CASSSTVSWTEAFF. This chain links TRBV7-6 with TRBJ1-1; the D gene is possibly TRBD1 (5 bases). The CDR3 is 14 residues long. Between the trimmed V and J ends, which lost 4 bases and 5 bases, there was a span of 14 bases. Germline-derived CDR1 and CDR2 are SGHVS and FNYEAQ.

This clone was observed a single time. V is TRBV4-1 and J is TRBJ2-3; TRBD1 might be the D (6 bases). CDR1 and CDR2 (germline): MGHRA, YSYEKL. The V and J ends lost 4 bases and 1 base respectively, with 9 bases between them. This CDR3 spans 14 amino acids. The CDR3 sequence is CASSRRTGTDTQYF. DNA for the CDR3: TGCGCCAGCAGCCGCCGGACAGGCACAGATACGCAGTATTTT.

The chain couples TRBV19 to TRBJ1-2, with no clear D. Germline V gene sequence: CDR1 LNHDA, CDR2 SQIVND (reference sequence). The CDR3 extends over 13 amino acids. V dropped 0 bases and J dropped 3 bases, with 5 bases sitting between them. The CDR3 DNA reads TGTGCCAGTAGTATAGATCTCTACTATGGCTACACCTTC. As protein: CASSIDLYYGYTF.

The chain uses TRBV19 and TRBJ1-5, with a tentative D call TRBD1 (6 bases). The CDR3 is 14 amino acids. Germline CDR1 reads LNHDA; CDR2 reads SQIVND (reference sequence). The ends were cut back, 10 bases at V and 3 bases at J, with 16 bases in the middle. CDR3 region: CAISPQGLNQPQHF. For the CDR3, the DNA is TGTGCCATCTCACCTCAGGGGCTCAATCAGCCCCAGCATTTT.

This clone was counted once. The chain employs TRBV7-2 and TRBJ2-1; D is perhaps TRBD2 (5 bases). Looked up from germline, CDR1 is SGHTA and CDR2 is FQGNSA. V was pared by 5 bases and J by 5 bases, with 16 bases between. The CDR3 loop spans 15 amino acids. The CDR3 sequence is CASSPSGQSDNEQFF. CDR3 DNA: TGTGCCAGCAGCCCCAGCGGCCAATCAGACAATGAGCAGTTCTTC.

The chain is built from TRBV19 and TRBJ1-2; the D is unclear. CDR3 length equals 13 residues. Trimming removed 5 bases at V and 3 bases at J, with 10 bases between. In germline, CDR1 is LNHDA, CDR2 SQIVND (reference sequence). CDR3 coding DNA: TGTGCCAGTAGTTTACAACCTTACTATGGCTACACCTTC. This encodes CASSLQPYYGYTF. The complete variable domain, with remaining parts taken from reference TRBV19 and TRBJ1-2, reads DGGITQSPKYLFRKEGQNVTLSCEQNLNHDAMYWYRQDPGQGLRLIYYSQIVNDFQKGDIAEGYSVSREKKESFPLTVTSAQKNPTAFYLCASSLQPYYGYTFGSGTRLTVV.

This clone appeared once. The V and J genes are TRBV30 and TRBJ2-7; possibly TRBD2 for D (6 bases). V lost 7 bases to trimming and J lost 3 bases, with 13 bases between them. Germline V gene sequence: CDR1 GTSNPN, CDR2 SVGIG (reference sequence). The CDR3 is 12 residues long. This CDR3 reads CAFRDLLYEQYF. CDR3 DNA sequence: TGTGCCTTCCGGGACTTGCTCTACGAGCAGTACTTC.

The CDR3 spells CASSASSNEQYF. CDR3 coding DNA: TGTGCCAGCAGCGCTTCTAGTAACGAGCAGTACTTC. V and J are TRBV7-9 and TRBJ2-7; unclear D gene. The CDR3 spans 12 residues. Germline CDR1 and CDR2: SEHNR and FQNEAQ (reference sequence). V was clipped by 5 bases and J by 5 bases, with 10 bases between them. Looking up the rest from reference TRBV7-9 and TRBJ2-7 gives the full variable domain: DTGVSQNPRHKITKRGQNVTFRCDPISEHNRLYWYRQTLGQGPEFLTYFQNEAQLEKSRLLSDRFSAERPKGSFSTLEIQRTEQGDSAMYLCASSASSNEQYFGPGTRLTVT.